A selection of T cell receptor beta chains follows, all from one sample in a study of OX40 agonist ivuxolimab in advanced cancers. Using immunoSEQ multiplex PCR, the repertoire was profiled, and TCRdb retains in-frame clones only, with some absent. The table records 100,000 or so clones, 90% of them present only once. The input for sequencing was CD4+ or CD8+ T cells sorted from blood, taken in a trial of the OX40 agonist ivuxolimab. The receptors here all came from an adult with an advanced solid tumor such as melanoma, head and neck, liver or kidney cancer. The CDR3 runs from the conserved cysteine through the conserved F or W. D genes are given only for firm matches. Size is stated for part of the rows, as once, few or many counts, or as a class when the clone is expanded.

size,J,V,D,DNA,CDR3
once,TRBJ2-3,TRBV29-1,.,TGCAGCGTCTCATCAGGACGGGGTGATACGCAGTATTTT,CSVSSGRGDTQYF
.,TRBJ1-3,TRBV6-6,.,TGTGCCAGCAGTTCCTCTCCTGGAAACACCATATATTTT,CASSSSPGNTIYF
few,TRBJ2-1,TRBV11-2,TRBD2,TGTGCCAGCAGCCAGCACGGGGGGGGCTACAATGAGCAGTTCTTC,CASSQHGGGYNEQFF
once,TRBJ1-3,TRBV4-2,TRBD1,TGTGCCAGCAGCTACGGGACAGGGGCTGGAAACACCATATATTTT,CASSYGTGAGNTIYF
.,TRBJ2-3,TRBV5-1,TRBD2,TGCGCCGGCCCTATGCGGGAGATAACAGATACGCAGTATTTT,CAGPMREITDTQYF
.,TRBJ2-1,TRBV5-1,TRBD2,TGCGCCAGCAGCTTGGGGCTAGCGGGAGTTCGGAGCTCCTACAATGAGCAGTTCTTC,CASSLGLAGVRSSYNEQFF
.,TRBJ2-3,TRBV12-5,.,TGTGCTAGTGGTTTGGGATATACGCAGTATTTT,CASGLGYTQYF
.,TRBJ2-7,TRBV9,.,TGTGCCAGCAGCGTAGCTACGGGGCTACCCTACGAGCAGTACTTC,CASSVATGLPYEQYF
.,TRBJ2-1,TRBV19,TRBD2,TGTGCCAGTAGTATGGCTAGCGGGAGAAATGAGCAGTTCTTC,CASSMASGRNEQFF
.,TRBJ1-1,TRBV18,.,TGTGCCAGCTCTAGGTTGGCGGGCACTGAAGCTTTCTTT,CASSRLAGTEAFF
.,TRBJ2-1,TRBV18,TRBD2,TGTGCCAGCTCACCTAGGACTAGCGGGAACAATGAGCAGTTCTTC,CASSPRTSGNNEQFF
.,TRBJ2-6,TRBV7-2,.,TGTGCCAGCAGCTTAAGTGGGTCTGGGGCCAACGTCCTGACTTTC,CASSLSGSGANVLTF
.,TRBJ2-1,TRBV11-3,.,TGTGCCAGCAGCTTAGACGGGGTGGGGCATTCAGGGGAGCAGTTCTTC,CASSLDGVGHSGEQFF
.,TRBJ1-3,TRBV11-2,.,TGTGCCAGCAGCTTAGAATCCTCTGGTTGGGGGGCGCGCTCTGGAAACACCATATATTTT,CASSLESSGWGARSGNTIYF
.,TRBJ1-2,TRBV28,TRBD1,TGTGCCAGCAGGCCCCATACAGGGGCGAGCGGCTACACCTTC,CASRPHTGASGYTF
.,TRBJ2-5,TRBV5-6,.,TGTGCCAGCAGCTTGGCCGGAGCAGGGGAGACCCAGTACTTC,CASSLAGAGETQYF
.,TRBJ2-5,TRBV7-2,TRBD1,TGTGCCAGCAGCCCACGAACAGGGGTTGGCGAGACCCAGTACTTC,CASSPRTGVGETQYF
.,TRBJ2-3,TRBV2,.,TGTGCCAGCAGTGATTACACAGATACGCAGTATTTT,CASSDYTDTQYF
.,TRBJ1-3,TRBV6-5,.,TGTGCCAGCAGTTACTATTCTGGAAACACCATATATTTT,CASSYYSGNTIYF
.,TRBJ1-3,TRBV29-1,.,TGCAGCGTTAAACTTAACTCTGGAAACACCATATATTTT,CSVKLNSGNTIYF
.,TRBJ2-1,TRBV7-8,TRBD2,TGTGCCAGCAGTTTTGCTAGCGGGAGTCTTTATGAGCAGTTCTTC,CASSFASGSLYEQFF
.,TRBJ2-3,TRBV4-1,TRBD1,TGCGCCAGCAGCCAAGTGGGGACAGGGAGCACAGATACGCAGTATTTT,CASSQVGTGSTDTQYF
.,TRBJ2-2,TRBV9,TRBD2,TGTGCCAGCAGCGTAGTTGTGGGAGGGTCCACCGGGGAGCTGTTTTTT,CASSVVVGGSTGELFF
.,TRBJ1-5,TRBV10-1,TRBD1,TGCGCCAGCAGTGCGTCAGGGGGACAGCCCCAGCATTTT,CASSASGGQPQHF
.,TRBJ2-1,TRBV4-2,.,TGTGCCAGCAGCGCATTGAGAAATGAGCAGTTCTTC,CASSALRNEQFF
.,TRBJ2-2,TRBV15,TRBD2,TGTGCCACCAGCAGACGGCCCCGTGCTAGCGGGACCACCGGGGAGCTGTTTTTT,CATSRRPRASGTTGELFF
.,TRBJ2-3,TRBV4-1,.,TGCGCCAGCAGCCAAGATCATTGGCAGGACCGCACAGATACGCAGTATTTT,CASSQDHWQDRTDTQYF
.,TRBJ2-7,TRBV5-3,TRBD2,TGTGCCAGAAGCCCCTTTGGGCTAGCGGTAACCTACGAGCAGTACTTC,CARSPFGLAVTYEQYF
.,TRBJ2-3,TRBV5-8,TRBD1,TGTGCCAGCAGCTTGGCGGGACAGGGGAGAAATACGCAGTATTTT,CASSLAGQGRNTQYF
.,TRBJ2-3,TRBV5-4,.,TGTGCCAGCAGCTCAAAGGGGGGGATTGCAGATACGCAGTATTTT,CASSSKGGIADTQYF
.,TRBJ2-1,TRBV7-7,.,TGTGCCAGCAGCTTTGGGCCCTACAATGAGCAGTTCTTC,CASSFGPYNEQFF
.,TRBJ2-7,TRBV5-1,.,TGCGCCAGCAGCTTGGTCGCGGGATACGAGCAGTACTTC,CASSLVAGYEQYF
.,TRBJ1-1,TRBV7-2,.,TGTGCCAGCAGCTTAGTGGGGTCAGGGTTGGACACTGAAGCTTTCTTT,CASSLVGSGLDTEAFF
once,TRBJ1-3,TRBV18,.,TGTGCCAGCTCATCCGCGACAAGCCTCTCTGGAAACACCATATATTTT,CASSSATSLSGNTIYF
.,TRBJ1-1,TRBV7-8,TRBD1,TGTGCCAGCAGCGTAAACCCAAACAGGGGCACTGAAGCTTTCTTT,CASSVNPNRGTEAFF
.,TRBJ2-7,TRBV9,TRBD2,TGTGCCAGCAGCCCCCAAGCGGGAAGCTACGAGCAGTACTTC,CASSPQAGSYEQYF
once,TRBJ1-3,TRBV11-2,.,TGTGCCAGCGAGACGACAGGACTCTCTGGAAACACCATATATTTT,CASETTGLSGNTIYF
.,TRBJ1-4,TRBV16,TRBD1,TGTGCCAGCAGCCAATCCTCCCAGGGGGGAGGTGAAAAACTGTTTTTT,CASSQSSQGGGEKLFF
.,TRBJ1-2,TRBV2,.,TGTGCCAGCAGTGAAGCGAGGGCCGGTGGCTACACCTTC,CASSEARAGGYTF
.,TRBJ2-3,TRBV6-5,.,TGTGCCAGCATAGGGGCGGGTGGCACAGATACGCAGTATTTT,CASIGAGGTDTQYF
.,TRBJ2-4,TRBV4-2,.,TGTGCCAGCAGCCAAGATCCCGACAGGAACCTTTTCGTAGCCAAAAACATTCAGTACTTC,CASSQDPDRNLFVAKNIQYF
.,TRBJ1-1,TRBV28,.,TGTGCCAGCAGTGATAAGGGTTTTGGAGCTTTCTTT,CASSDKGFGAFF
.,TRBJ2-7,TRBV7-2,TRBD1,TGTGCCAGCAGCTTAACCCATGACAGGGAATACGAGCAGTACTTC,CASSLTHDREYEQYF
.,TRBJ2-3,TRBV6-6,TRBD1,TGTGCCAGCAGCAGACAGGGGTATACGCAGTATTTT,CASSRQGYTQYF